Following are 30 T cell receptor beta chains from one sample sequenced in a study of T cell repertoires in cytomegalovirus infection. One entry per CDR3 protein, called by TCRdb with MiXCR from the reads. The table has around 340,000 distinct CDR3 sequences, 25% to 35% seen once. No antigen has been identified for these receptors. Sample: cultured PBMCs, taken from culture after CMV antigen stimulation. These receptors all come from a human donor in good health (CMV status not recorded). Some clones in this sample may be carry-over from other donors' samples.

This clonotype has only a few counts. The chain recombines TRBV19 with TRBJ2-5, with D possibly being TRBD1 (5 bases). Germline V gives CDR1 LNHDA, CDR2 SQIVND (reference sequence). The CDR3 is made up of 14 amino acids. V was clipped by 5 bases and J by 5 bases, with 15 bases between them. CDR3 sequence reads: CASSPTTKGETQYF. CDR3 nucleotide sequence: TGTGCCAGTAGTCCGACGACCAAGGGGGAGACCCAGTACTTC.

The genes are TRBV19 and TRBJ1-1; D gene unclear. CDR1 and CDR2 from the germline V gene are LNHDA and SQIVND (reference sequence). V was clipped by 6 bases and J by 0 bases, with 17 bases between them. There are 16 residues in the CDR3. The CDR3 protein is CASRNRAHSLNTEAFF. The CDR3 DNA follows: TGTGCCAGTAGAAATAGAGCCCACAGCCTGAACACTGAAGCTTTCTTT.

This clonotype was seen a few times. The chain couples TRBV6-2 or TRBV6-3 to TRBJ1-5; TRBD1 matches 9 bases. CDR3 length equals 16 residues. CDR1 is MNHEY, CDR2 SVGEGT, per germline. Trimming removed 0 bases from V and 9 bases from J; junction bases left unmatched: 9. CDR3 bases: TGTGCCAGCAGTTACTCGACGGGACAGGGAGGGAGGCCCCAGCATTTT. It translates to CASSYSTGQGGRPQHF.

This clonotype has more than one count but fewer than ten. This chain links TRBV12-3 or TRBV12-4 with TRBJ1-1; D not resolved. The CDR3 runs to 13 residues. V was trimmed by 7 bases and J by 5 bases, leaving 14 bases between them. CDR3 region: CASIQTGGTEAFF. Here the CDR3 DNA reads TGTGCCAGCATCCAGACGGGAGGGACTGAAGCTTTCTTT.

This clonotype has only a few counts. V and J are TRBV7-8 and TRBJ2-1; 13 positions match TRBD2. CDR1 and CDR2 from the germline V gene are SGHVS and FQNEAQ. This CDR3 region has 20 residues. The junction had 13 bases not matched to a gene; V was cut back by 5 bases and J by 0 bases. In DNA form, the CDR3 reads TGTGCCAGCAGCCCAGGACTAGCGGGAGCCCAAATCAGCTCCTACAATGAGCAGTTCTTC. Protein product: CASSPGLAGAQISSYNEQFF.

This clonotype was counted many times. The J gene is TRBJ1-3, the V gene TRBV7-6, with no clear D. Looked up from germline, CDR1 is SGHVS and CDR2 is FNYEAQ. The germline V and J ends were trimmed by 5 bases and 0 bases, with 17 bases remaining between them. This CDR3 region has 17 residues. The CDR3 loop reads CASSITPAGGSGNTIYF. DNA of the CDR3: TGTGCCAGCAGCATCACCCCAGCGGGAGGCTCTGGAAACACCATATATTTT.

This chain connects TRBV12-3 or TRBV12-4 to TRBJ2-1; 9 positions agree with TRBD2. Germline trimming cut 6 bases from V and 4 bases from J; bases unmatched to any gene: 10. CDR3 length: 16 amino acids. The chain's CDR3 is CASSNPGLADYNEQFF. CDR3 DNA: TGTGCCAGCAGCAACCCGGGACTAGCAGATTACAATGAGCAGTTCTTC.

The sample holds a few counts of this clonotype. The rearrangement links TRBV7-2 to TRBJ2-3, with 9 bases that match TRBD1. V shed 3 bases and J 5 bases; nucleotides not matched to a gene: 6. The germline CDR1 and CDR2 sequences are SGHTA and FQGNSA. The CDR3 is 15 residues long. In nucleotides, the CDR3 is TGTGCCAGCAGCTTTTGGGACAGGGCCGAAGATACGCAGTATTTT. Encoded protein: CASSFWDRAEDTQYF.

The chain couples TRBV7-3 to TRBJ2-2; D not resolved. V shed 4 bases and J shed 3 bases, with 9 bases lying between them. Germline V gene sequence: CDR1 SGHTA, CDR2 FQGTGA. The CDR3 consists of 14 residues. The CDR3 here is CASSYTTDTGELFF. The CDR3 DNA reads as TGTGCCAGCAGCTATACAACCGACACCGGGGAGCTGTTTTTT.

The V and J genes are TRBV19 and TRBJ1-5, with a tentative D call TRBD1 (5 bases). Trimming shortened V by 5 bases and J by 0 bases, and 17 bases separated the two germline ends. This CDR3 spans 17 amino acids. Germline values: CDR1 LNHDA, CDR2 SQIVND (reference sequence). CDR3 protein: CASSLSRVYYSNQPQHF. CDR3 coding DNA: TGTGCCAGTAGTTTATCCAGGGTCTACTATAGCAATCAGCCCCAGCATTTT. Looking up the rest from reference TRBV19 and TRBJ1-5 gives the full variable domain: DGGITQSPKYLFRKEGQNVTLSCEQNLNHDAMYWYRQDPGQGLRLIYYSQIVNDFQKGDIAEGYSVSREKKESFPLTVTSAQKNPTAFYLCASSLSRVYYSNQPQHFGDGTRLSIL.

The sample holds a few counts of this clonotype. The chain recombines TRBV7-3 with TRBJ2-4; unclear D gene. V gave up 5 bases and J gave up 4 bases, with 9 bases separating them. The CDR3 has 13 residues. Germline V CDR1 and CDR2: SGHTA, FQGTGA. CDR3 bases: TGTGCCAGCAGCCAGGACGGGAAAAACATTCAGTACTTC. Translating gives CASSQDGKNIQYF.

This clonotype was seen only a few times. This sequence joins TRBV7-8 and TRBJ1-2, with TRBD1 as a possible D gene (6 bases). The ends were cut back, 1 base at V and 6 bases at J, with 9 bases in the middle. Looked up from germline, CDR1 is SGHVS and CDR2 is FQNEAQ. The CDR3 contains 13 residues. DNA for the CDR3: TGTGCCAGCAGCTTAGACAGGGCCGATGGCTACACCTTC. This codes for CASSLDRADGYTF.

The rearrangement joins TRBV12-5 to TRBJ2-7, with D tentatively TRBD1 or TRBD2 (5 bases each). The CDR3 totals 14 residues. The germline V gene has CDR1 LGHNT and CDR2 FRNRAP. The V gene lost 7 bases and the J gene lost 4 bases, with 17 bases spanning the gap. The CDR3 nucleotides read TGTGCTAGTGCCCCGGACACGAGGAGGTACGAGCAGTACTTC. It yields the protein CASAPDTRRYEQYF.

This clonotype came up a few times. The chain uses TRBV12-3 or TRBV12-4 and TRBJ1-2; the D is unclear. V lost 4 bases, J lost 0 bases, and 9 bases lay in between. The CDR3 runs 14 residues. The CDR3 loop reads CASSWTGANYGYTF. CDR3 nucleotide sequence: TGTGCCAGCAGTTGGACCGGTGCTAACTATGGCTACACCTTC.

This clonotype came up once. V usage is TRBV2 and J usage is TRBJ2-7; a weak D match, TRBD2 (6 bases). The CDR3 sequence is 16 residues long. Trimming left V 5 bases short and J 2 bases short, with 19 bases between. CDR1 and CDR2 (germline): SNHLY, FYNNEI. Here the CDR3 DNA reads TGTGCCAGCAGTCTCTTCCGTCGCGGAGGGGCCTACGAGCAGTACTTC. Its protein product is CASSLFRRGGAYEQYF. The complete variable domain, with remaining parts taken from reference TRBV2 and TRBJ2-7, reads EPEVTQTPSHQVTQMGQEVILRCVPISNHLYFYWYRQILGQKVEFLVSFYNNEISEKSEIFDDQFSVERPDGSNFTLKIRSTKLEDSAMYFCASSLFRRGGAYEQYFGPGTRLTVT.

This clonotype showed up just once. The chain joins TRBV10-3 to TRBJ2-1; D is possibly TRBD1 or TRBD2 (5 bases each). Per germline, CDR1 ENHRY and CDR2 SYGVKD. The CDR3 is 14 amino acids. V was cut by 4 bases and J by 5 bases, with 12 bases left in between. CDR3: CAISAPQGDNEQFF. CDR3 nucleotide sequence: TGTGCCATCAGTGCCCCTCAGGGAGACAATGAGCAGTTCTTC.

V is TRBV19 and J is TRBJ1-4; 9 nucleotides line up with TRBD1. V was clipped by 9 bases and J by 7 bases; unmatched bases: 6. The CDR3 length is 13 residues. Germline CDR1 is LNHDA and CDR2 is SQIVND (reference sequence). CDR3 DNA sequence: TGTGCCAGCCGGGACAGGGAGGGTGAAAAACTGTTTTTT. Protein: CASRDREGEKLFF.

This clonotype was counted once. The chain employs TRBV12-3 or TRBV12-4 and TRBJ2-3, with D maybe TRBD2 (5 bases). The CDR3 runs to 15 residues. V was clipped by 6 bases and J by 2 bases, with 15 bases between them. CDR3 region: CASRTPTGLTDTQYF. CDR3 DNA: TGTGCCAGCAGAACCCCAACCGGACTCACAGATACGCAGTATTTT.

This clonotype occurred a few times. V is TRBV7-2 and J is TRBJ2-7; D may correspond to TRBD1 or TRBD2 (7 bases each). Germline CDR1 SGHTA, CDR2 FQGNSA. CDR3 length equals 15 residues. The V end lost 0 bases, the J end lost 4 bases, and 13 bases lay between the germline ends. This CDR3 is CASSLAGGGVYEQYF. As DNA, the CDR3 is TGTGCCAGCAGCTTAGCGGGAGGGGGCGTTTACGAGCAGTACTTC.

The chain joins TRBV7-2 to TRBJ2-1, with 8 bases fitting TRBD2. The CDR3 runs to 14 residues. Trimming removed 2 bases from V and 7 bases from J; junction bases left unmatched: 4. Germline V lookup: CDR1 SGHTA, CDR2 FQGNSA. The CDR3 DNA follows: TGTGCCAGCAGCTTACCTGCGGGAGGAAATGAGCAGTTCTTC. It translates to CASSLPAGGNEQFF.

The rearrangement joins TRBV2 to TRBJ2-7, with no clear D. The CDR3 contains 15 residues. The ends were cut back, 6 bases at V and 5 bases at J, with 20 bases in the middle. CDR1 SNHLY and CDR2 FYNNEI come from the germline V gene. CDR3 protein: CASRDPRAIPHEQYF. The CDR3 DNA reads as TGTGCCAGCAGGGACCCCCGGGCCATCCCCCACGAGCAGTACTTC.

CDR3 loop: CASSVAWEGTDTQYF. The CDR3 coding sequence is TGTGCCAGCAGCGTAGCATGGGAGGGCACAGATACGCAGTATTTT. J is TRBJ2-3 and V is TRBV9; D perhaps matches TRBD2 (6 bases). CDR3 length: 15 residues. V was trimmed by 0 bases and J by 1 base, leaving 9 bases between them. CDR1 SGDLS and CDR2 YYNGEE come from the germline V gene.

The J gene is TRBJ2-3, the V gene TRBV27; TRBD1 or TRBD2 may be the D gene (5 bases each). Germline lookup yields CDR1 MNHEY and CDR2 SMNVEV (reference sequence). This CDR3 is 15 amino acids long. V gave up 10 bases and J gave up 5 bases, with 22 bases separating them. CDR3 sequence reads: CATQTSWGWGDTQYF. In DNA form, the CDR3 reads TGTGCCACACAAACATCGTGGGGGTGGGGAGATACGCAGTATTTT.

In its sample, this clonotype was seen a few times. The chain recombines TRBV2 with TRBJ2-2; TRBD1 might be the D (6 bases). The CDR3 covers 16 residues. CDR1 SNHLY and CDR2 FYNNEI come from the germline V gene. V lost 7 bases and J lost 2, with 17 bases in between. CDR3 sequence reads: CASTLQGILNTGELFF. The CDR3 bases are TGTGCCAGCACTCTCCAGGGGATTTTAAACACCGGGGAGCTGTTTTTT.

The chain employs TRBV6-5 and TRBJ1-1; TRBD1 might be the D (6 bases). The V and J ends lost 6 bases and 3 bases respectively, with 11 bases between them. Per the germline V gene, CDR1 is MNHEY and CDR2 is SVGAGI. The CDR3 consists of 13 residues. The CDR3 reads CASRDSLYTEAFF. The CDR3 nucleotides read TGTGCCAGCAGGGACAGTTTGTACACTGAAGCTTTCTTT.

This clonotype was counted a few times. The chain carries TRBV12-3 or TRBV12-4 and TRBJ1-2; TRBD1 agrees at 7 bases. The CDR3 is 13 amino acids. V gave up 0 bases and J gave up 6 bases; unmatched junction bases: 1. The chain's CDR3 is CASSLARGHGYTF. CDR3 in DNA: TGTGCCAGCAGTTTAGCAAGGGGGCATGGCTACACCTTC.

There are a few counts of this clonotype. The V call is TRBV4-1, the J call TRBJ2-3; D is possibly TRBD2 (6 bases). In germline, CDR1 is MGHRA, CDR2 YSYEKL. The CDR3 extends over 15 amino acids. The V end lost 1 base, the J end lost 2 bases, and 10 bases lay between the germline ends. The CDR3 loop is CASSQAGTHTDTQYF. CDR3 nucleotide sequence: TGCGCCAGCAGCCAAGCGGGGACTCACACAGATACGCAGTATTTT.

In its sample, this clonotype was seen a few times. The J gene is TRBJ2-1, the V gene TRBV18; 11 positions agree with TRBD2. CDR3 length: 18 residues. The germline V gene encodes CDR1 KGHSH and CDR2 LQKENI. Trimming at V came to 3 bases and at J to 3 bases, leaving 10 bases not matched to a gene. The CDR3, as DNA: TGTGCCAGCTCACCCACGGTAGCGGGAGGGATTGTCTACAATGAGCAGTTCTTC. As protein: CASSPTVAGGIVYNEQFF. Filled out from reference TRBV18 and TRBJ2-1, the complete variable domain reads NAGVMQNPRHLVRRRGQEARLRCSPMKGHSHVYWYRQLPEEGLKFMVYLQKENIIDESGMPKERFSAEFPKEGPSILRIQQVVRGDSAAYFCASSPTVAGGIVYNEQFFGPGTRLTVL.

The chain couples TRBV7-2 to TRBJ2-7; possibly TRBD2 for D (6 bases). With 4 bases removed from V and 6 bases from J, the gap between germline ends came to 10 bases. CDR1 and CDR2 (germline): SGHTA, FQGNSA. CDR3 length: 12 residues. The CDR3 region is CASSSTSSEQYF. Here the CDR3 DNA reads TGTGCCAGCAGCTCTACTAGCTCCGAGCAGTACTTC.

The chain is built from TRBV10-3 and TRBJ2-7; TRBD1 might be the D (6 bases). CDR1 is ENHRY, CDR2 SYGVKD, per germline. CDR3 size: 13 residues. The V end lost 8 bases, the J end lost 0 bases, and 11 bases lay between the germline ends. This CDR3 reads CAIWQGSSYEQYF. DNA for the CDR3: TGTGCCATCTGGCAGGGGAGCTCCTACGAGCAGTACTTC.